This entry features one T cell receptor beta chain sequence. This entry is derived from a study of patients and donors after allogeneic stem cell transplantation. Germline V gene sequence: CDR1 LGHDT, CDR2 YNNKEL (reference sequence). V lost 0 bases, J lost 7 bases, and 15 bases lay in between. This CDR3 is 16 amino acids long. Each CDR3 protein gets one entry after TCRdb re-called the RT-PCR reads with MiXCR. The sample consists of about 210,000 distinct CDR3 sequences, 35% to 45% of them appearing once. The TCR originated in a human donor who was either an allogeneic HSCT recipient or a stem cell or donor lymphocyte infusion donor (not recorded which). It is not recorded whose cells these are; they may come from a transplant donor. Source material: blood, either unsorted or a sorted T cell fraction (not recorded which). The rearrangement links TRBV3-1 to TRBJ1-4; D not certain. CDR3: CASSQDIGVISEKLFF. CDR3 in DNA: TGTGCCAGCAGCCAAGATATAGGAGTTATCAGTGAAAAACTGTTTTTT.